This T cell receptor (beta chain) was found in a study of regulatory and conventional T cells in RAG deficiency. The study's findings and limits: Shorter CDR3s in all patient subsets; >75% Treg-Tconv overlap in Omenn. Shannon entropy fell and Simpson indices rose in RAG-deficient patients.

Points on this clone: What it binds is unknown.

TCRdb's table, derived via immunoSEQ multiplex PCR, lists solely in-frame clones and lacks some. In the table there are approximately 21,000 clones, 95% to 97% of which are singletons. The sorted conventional CD4+ T cells were CD25-low and CD127-high, with genomic DNA sequenced. There are 15 residues in the CDR3. The V end lost 5 bases, the J end lost 1 base, and 14 bases lay between the germline ends. Germline CDR1 and CDR2: SGHAT and FQNNGV. The data also belong to a second study, concerning regulatory T cells. From that study: Primers: 52 TRBV forward and 13 TRBJ reverse.

This chain joins TRBV11-2 and TRBJ1-1; D not resolved. This receptor was identified in a human donor in good health. Material for sequencing was CD25- CD4+ T cells sorted from blood. CDR3: CASSPSYSKNTEAFF. CDR3 DNA: TGTGCCAGCAGCCCGTCTTACTCCAAGAACACTGAAGCTTTCTTT.